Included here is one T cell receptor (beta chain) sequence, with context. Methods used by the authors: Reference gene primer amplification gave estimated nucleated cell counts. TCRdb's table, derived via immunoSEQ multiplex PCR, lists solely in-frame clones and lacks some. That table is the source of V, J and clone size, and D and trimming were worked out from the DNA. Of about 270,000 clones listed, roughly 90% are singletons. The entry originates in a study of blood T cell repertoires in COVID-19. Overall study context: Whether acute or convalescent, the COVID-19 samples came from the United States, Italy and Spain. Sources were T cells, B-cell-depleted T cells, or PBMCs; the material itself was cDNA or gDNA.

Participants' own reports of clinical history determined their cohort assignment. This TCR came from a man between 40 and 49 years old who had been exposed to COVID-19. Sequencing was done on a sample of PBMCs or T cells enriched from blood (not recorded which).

CDR3 loop: CASSFFGTSGTDTQYF. CDR3 coding DNA: TGTGCCAGCAGCTTTTTCGGGACTAGCGGAACAGATACGCAGTATTTT. The J gene is TRBJ2-3, the V gene TRBV5-8; 11 bases line up with TRBD2. This CDR3 is 16 amino acids long. Trimming cost V 2 bases and J 3 bases; bases outside gene matches: 5. Germline CDR1 is SGHTS and CDR2 is YDEGEE.